This TCR beta chain appears in the sequencing data of a study of CD8 T cells in Susac syndrome. TCR beta was sequenced from blood CD8+ and CD4+ T cells. Negative isolation yielded CD8+ and CD4+ T cells; FACS enriched TEMRA cells. The germline V gene has CDR1 KGHSH and CDR2 LQKENI. The ends were cut back, 5 bases at V and 2 bases at J, with 10 bases in the middle. The CDR3 runs 15 residues. Reverse transcription used roughly 0.5 to 1 ug RNA and random hexamers. Amplification of TCR beta CDR3 across 54 Vbeta and 13 Jbeta was performed with immunoSEQ multiplex PCR. Using its own MiXCR run on the immunoSEQ multiplex PCR reads, TCRdb lists one record per CDR3 protein. Of over 200,000 distinct CDR3 sequences listed, more than 85% are singletons.

The chain recombines TRBV18 with TRBJ2-6; D remains ambiguous. This TCR came from a human donor with multiple sclerosis. The sample taken for sequencing was CD4+ T cells from PBMCs. The CDR3, as DNA: TGTGCCAGCTCAACAGTGGGTGCTGGGGCCAACGTCCTGACTTTC. Protein product: CASSTVGAGANVLTF. Using reference TRBV18 and TRBJ2-6 for the parts outside the CDR3, the full variable domain is NAGVMQNPRHLVRRRGQEARLRCSPMKGHSHVYWYRQLPEEGLKFMVYLQKENIIDESGMPKERFSAEFPKEGPSILRIQQVVRGDSAAYFCASSTVGAGANVLTFGAGSRLTVL.